Listed below are T cell receptor beta chains from one sample, sequenced in a study of glioma-infiltrating T cells after dendritic cell vaccination. Sequencing used immunoSEQ multiplex PCR; TCRdb keeps in-frame clones, though not all of them. The sample has tens of thousands of clones; less than 90% are singletons. The sequencing here drew on blood, taken before dendritic cell vaccination. These receptors originate from a human donor with glioblastoma. The CDR3 runs from the conserved cysteine through the conserved F or W. A D gene is named only where the DNA matches it firmly. Some rows have no size entry. The others give once, few or many, or a class for an expanded clone.

size	D	V	J	CDR3	DNA
NA	TRBD1	TRBV19	TRBJ2-7	CASSTNWDSGHEQYF	TGTGCCAGTAGTACCAACTGGGACAGCGGTCACGAGCAGTACTTC
NA	TRBD2	TRBV30	TRBJ2-7	CAWRLAGVGEQYF	TGTGCCTGGAGGCTAGCGGGAGTAGGGGAGCAGTACTTC
NA	TRBD1	TRBV4-2	TRBJ1-2	CASSQPLFGTGDGYTF	TGTGCCAGCAGCCAACCCCTCTTTGGGACAGGGGATGGCTACACCTTC
once	TRBD2	TRBV7-8	TRBJ2-3	CASPPGTSNSLGGTQYF	TGTGCCAGTCCCCCCGGGACTAGTAATAGTTTAGGCGGTACGCAGTATTTT
NA	NA	TRBV9	TRBJ1-3	CASSVDVGGSTIYF	TGTGCCAGCAGCGTAGATGTGGGGGGTAGCACCATATATTTT
NA	NA	TRBV7-2	TRBJ2-7	CASSFSTFSPYEQYF	TGTGCCAGCAGCTTTTCGACCTTTAGCCCCTACGAGCAGTACTTC
NA	TRBD2	TRBV5-1	TRBJ2-1	CASSLVGLAAEQFF	TGCGCCAGCAGCTTGGTGGGACTAGCGGCTGAGCAGTTCTTC
medium-sized	TRBD1	TRBV11-2	TRBJ1-4	CASNPGQAYEKLFF	TGTGCCAGCAACCCGGGACAGGCCTATGAAAAACTGTTTTTT
once	TRBD2	TRBV11-1	TRBJ2-7	CASSLGGTSGYEQYF	TGTGCCAGCAGCTTAGGGGGGACTAGCGGCTACGAGCAGTACTTC
NA	TRBD1	TRBV29-1	TRBJ2-7	CSVGTGNEYEQYF	TGCAGCGTTGGGACAGGGAATGAATACGAGCAGTACTTC
NA	NA	TRBV6-1	TRBJ1-5	CASNQKGNQPQHF	TGTGCCAGCAACCAGAAGGGGAATCAGCCCCAGCATTTT
NA	TRBD2	TRBV15	TRBJ2-7	CATSRTGTSVNEQYF	TGTGCCACCAGCAGAACCGGGACTAGCGTTAACGAGCAGTACTTC
few	TRBD2	TRBV10-2	TRBJ2-6	CASGRARQTLSGANVLTF	TGCGCCAGCGGGAGGGCCAGACAAACACTCTCTGGGGCCAACGTCCTGACTTTC
NA	NA	TRBV25-1	TRBJ2-7	CASTQWGTSYGEYF	TGTGCCAGCACACAATGGGGGACAAGCTACGGGGAGTACTTC
once	NA	TRBV19	TRBJ1-5	CASSDGFGNQPQHF	TGTGCCAGTAGTGATGGATTCGGGAATCAGCCCCAGCATTTT
NA	TRBD1	TRBV9	TRBJ1-1	CASSPTGGRVVNTEAFF	TGTGCCAGCAGCCCAACAGGGGGTAGGGTCGTGAACACTGAAGCTTTCTTT
NA	NA	TRBV7-6	TRBJ1-2	CASSDIQDGYTF	TGTGCCAGCAGCGACATTCAGGATGGCTACACCTTC
NA	TRBD1	TRBV6-1	TRBJ2-3	CASSRQGPSTDTQYF	TGTGCCAGCAGTCGACAGGGACCTAGCACAGATACGCAGTATTTT
NA	NA	TRBV10-2	TRBJ1-5	CASMRPDGPQHF	TGCGCCAGCATGCGGCCCGATGGGCCCCAGCATTTT
NA	TRBD1	TRBV27	TRBJ1-1	CASSSPLRDRGTEAFF	TGTGCCAGCAGTTCCCCCCTCCGGGACAGGGGTACTGAAGCTTTCTTT
NA	TRBD1	TRBV4-3	TRBJ1-1	CASSQVAGGFVTEAFF	TGCGCCAGCAGCCAAGTGGCAGGGGGCTTTGTAACTGAAGCTTTCTTT
NA	NA	TRBV27	TRBJ2-7	CASSRVRGGDEQYF	TGTGCCAGCAGCCGGGTAAGGGGGGGCGACGAGCAGTACTTC
few	TRBD1	TRBV7-8	TRBJ1-1	CASSRGLRMNTEAFF	TGTGCCAGCAGCAGGGGGCTTAGGATGAACACTGAAGCTTTCTTT
NA	NA	TRBV5-1	TRBJ2-2	CASSSEYPTGELFF	TGCGCCAGCAGCTCGGAGTACCCCACCGGGGAGCTGTTTTTT
NA	TRBD1	TRBV2	TRBJ1-2	CASRSGTGGKANYGYTF	TGTGCCAGCAGAAGCGGGACAGGGGGCAAAGCTAACTATGGCTACACCTTC
NA	TRBD2	TRBV7-3	TRBJ2-1	CASSLMGGSNEQFF	TGTGCCAGCAGCTTAATGGGCGGGAGTAATGAGCAGTTCTTC
NA	TRBD2	TRBV30	TRBJ2-7	CACTSGGYEQYF	TGTGCCTGCACTAGCGGCGGTTACGAGCAGTACTTC
NA	NA	TRBV9	TRBJ1-4	CASSSDRSTNEKLFF	TGTGCCAGCAGTTCAGACAGGTCAACTAATGAAAAACTGTTTTTT
NA	TRBD1	TRBV30	TRBJ2-5	CAWSATAGQGTWTQYF	TGTGCCTGGAGCGCCACCGCGGGACAGGGGACATGGACCCAGTACTTC
NA	NA	TRBV4-3	TRBJ2-3	CASSQGGAPRNTDTQYF	TGCGCCAGCAGCCAGGGGGGGGCTCCACGGAACACAGATACGCAGTATTTT
NA	NA	TRBV10-2	TRBJ1-2	CASSESPHTGYGYTF	TGCGCCAGCAGTGAGTCCCCTCATACAGGGTATGGCTACACCTTC
NA	TRBD1	TRBV30	TRBJ1-1	CAWWDRTTEAFF	TGTGCCTGGTGGGACAGAACCACTGAAGCTTTCTTT
few	NA	TRBV2	TRBJ1-3	CASRDSSSGNTIYF	TGTGCCAGTAGGGACTCAAGCTCTGGAAACACCATATATTTT
NA	NA	TRBV7-9	TRBJ2-5	CASSSGGRQETQYF	TGTGCCAGCAGTTCAGGAGGGAGACAAGAGACCCAGTACTTC
NA	NA	TRBV4-2	TRBJ2-7	CASSQERGEQYF	TGTGCCAGCAGCCAAGAGAGAGGCGAGCAGTACTTC
once	NA	TRBV5-1	TRBJ1-2	CASSFGQGNGYTF	TGCGCCAGCAGCTTCGGCCAGGGTAATGGCTACACCTTC
NA	TRBD1	TRBV7-9	TRBJ1-3	CASRTGTGGFSGNTIYF	TGTGCCAGCAGGACCGGGACAGGGGGATTCTCTGGAAACACCATATATTTT
NA	TRBD2	TRBV7-3	TRBJ2-3	CASSPTSVNTDTQYF	TGTGCCAGCAGCCCAACTAGCGTGAACACAGATACGCAGTATTTT
NA	TRBD1	TRBV7-9	TRBJ1-1	CASSSGQGVHTEAFF	TGTGCCAGCAGCTCAGGACAGGGCGTGCACACTGAAGCTTTCTTT
few	NA	TRBV30	TRBJ1-2	CAWTTLHDYGYTF	TGTGCCTGGACTACCCTGCACGACTATGGCTACACCTTC
NA	TRBD2	TRBV30	TRBJ2-2	CASGEGTNTGELFF	TGTGCCTCGGGGGAGGGAACAAACACCGGGGAGCTGTTTTTT
NA	NA	TRBV2	TRBJ1-5	CASSVGGGGSNQPQHF	TGTGCCAGCAGTGTCGGTGGGGGGGGGAGCAATCAGCCCCAGCATTTT
NA	TRBD2	TRBV30	TRBJ2-1	CAWTLGSGDYNEQFF	TGTGCCTGGACCCTAGGCAGCGGGGACTACAATGAGCAGTTCTTC
few	TRBD1	TRBV5-6	TRBJ1-2	CASSPLWDRVRTDRGYTF	TGTGCCAGCAGCCCTTTATGGGACAGGGTCCGCACGGATCGGGGCTACACCTTC
NA	TRBD2	TRBV11-2	TRBJ2-1	CASSRGLAGSYNEQFF	TGTGCCAGCAGCAGGGGACTAGCGGGATCCTACAATGAGCAGTTCTTC
NA	TRBD2	TRBV18	TRBJ2-1	CASSLTSGSSYNEQFF	TGTGCCAGCTCACTTACTAGCGGGAGCTCCTACAATGAGCAGTTCTTC
NA	NA	TRBV27	TRBJ2-7	CASSSDWANYYEQYF	TGTGCCAGCAGTTCCGATTGGGCTAATTACTACGAGCAGTACTTC
NA	TRBD2	TRBV7-2	TRBJ2-1	CASSLEGTSGFNEQFF	TGTGCCAGCAGCTTAGAGGGAACTAGCGGATTCAATGAGCAGTTCTTC
NA	TRBD1	TRBV6-5	TRBJ2-2	CASTGQGSTGELFF	TGTGCCAGCACCGGACAGGGGTCCACCGGGGAGCTGTTTTTT
NA	NA	TRBV11-3	TRBJ2-3	CASSFLRGADTQYF	TGTGCCAGCAGCTTTTTAAGGGGTGCAGATACGCAGTATTTT
few	NA	TRBV6-1	TRBJ1-1	CASSGGAPMNTEAFF	TGTGCCAGCAGTGGGGGCGCACCCATGAACACTGAAGCTTTCTTT
NA	TRBD1	TRBV15	TRBJ1-1	CATSRGVGQRGVNTEAFF	TGTGCCACCAGCAGGGGGGTGGGACAGCGTGGAGTGAACACTGAAGCTTTCTTT
few	NA	TRBV19	TRBJ1-2	CASSIRPGIGYTF	TGTGCCAGTAGTATTCGCCCGGGGATAGGCTACACCTTC